This entry lists 18 T cell receptor beta chains sequenced from one sample in a study of cytomegalovirus exposure and HLA in healthy donors. PCR used 60 Vbeta primers and 13 Jbeta primers. Method: immunoSEQ multiplex PCR; TCRdb's copy keeps in-frame clones and lacks some. Of around 28,000 clones detected, around nine tenths appear once; the ten largest clones hold 2.7%. Sequencing was performed on PBMCs. Every receptor here comes from a boy younger than 18 in good health and CMV-seronegative.

The rearrangement uses TRBV5-1 and TRBJ1-2, with D possibly being TRBD1 (6 bases). The CDR3 sequence is 13 residues long. Per germline, CDR1 SGHRS and CDR2 YFSETQ. V lost 1 base and J lost 6, with 10 bases in between. CDR3 in amino acids: CASSLRTENGYTF. CDR3 coding DNA: TGCGCCAGCAGCTTGAGGACAGAAAATGGCTACACCTTC.

CDR3 nucleotide sequence: TGTGCCAGCAGCCGCCGGGGACTCCCGACCGGGGAGCTGTTTTTT. Protein sequence: CASSRRGLPTGELFF. This rearrangement joins TRBV7-6 to TRBJ2-2; the D gene is possibly TRBD2 (6 bases). The CDR3 is 15 amino acids. Per the germline V gene, CDR1 is SGHVS and CDR2 is FNYEAQ. V was shortened by 5 bases and J by 5 bases, with 15 bases between the two germline ends. Full variable domain (missing parts from reference TRBV7-6 and TRBJ2-2): GAGVSQSPRYKVTKRGQDVALRCDPISGHVSLYWYRQALGQGPEFLTYFNYEAQQDKSGLPNDRFSAERPEGSISTLTIQRTEQRDSAMYRCASSRRGLPTGELFFGEGSRLTVL.

The chain joins TRBV6-1 to TRBJ2-1; D is ambiguous. The V end was cut by 10 bases, the J end by 3 bases, with 13 bases between. Germline CDR1 reads MNHNS; CDR2 reads SASEGT. The CDR3 is 13 amino acids. The CDR3 is CAIVTEFYNEQFF. In nucleotides, the CDR3 is TGTGCCATCGTAACAGAATTCTACAATGAGCAGTTCTTC.

A few counts support this clone. The CDR3 region is CASSLQDQPQHF. DNA of the CDR3: TGTGCCAGCAGCCTACAGGATCAGCCCCAGCATTTT. The chain combines TRBV7-9 with TRBJ1-5; D is possibly TRBD1 (5 bases). In germline, CDR1 is SEHNR, CDR2 FQNEAQ (reference sequence). V shed 5 bases and J shed 5 bases, with 7 bases lying between them. The CDR3 is 12 residues long.

The genes are TRBV6-1 and TRBJ1-5, with D maybe TRBD1 (6 bases). With 2 bases removed from V and 4 bases from J, the gap between germline ends came to 12 bases. The CDR3 length is 15 residues. Germline values: CDR1 MNHNS, CDR2 SASEGT. The CDR3: CASSETGQGNQPQHF. The CDR3 DNA reads TGTGCCAGCAGTGAAACTGGGCAGGGGAATCAGCCCCAGCATTTT.

The CDR3 loop is CASSKQGANGETQYF. The DNA of the CDR3 is TGCGCCAGCAGCAAACAGGGGGCGAATGGTGAGACCCAGTACTTC. J is TRBJ2-5 and V is TRBV4-1, with 9 bases identical to TRBD1. Per germline, CDR1 MGHRA and CDR2 YSYEKL. The CDR3 has 15 residues. After removal of 5 bases from V and 5 bases from J, the junction contained 9 bases not matched to a gene.

This sequence joins TRBV5-1 and TRBJ2-3; the D gene is possibly TRBD2 (6 bases). Trimming shortened V by 2 bases and J by 6 bases, and 13 bases separated the two germline ends. The CDR3 is made up of 14 amino acids. From germline, CDR1 is SGHRS and CDR2 YFSETQ. For the CDR3, the DNA is TGCGCCAGCAGCTTTCTCGAGGAGGGCGATACGCAGTATTTT. Translating gives CASSFLEEGDTQYF.

The chain uses TRBV19 and TRBJ1-1; 9 nucleotides align to TRBD1. This CDR3 is built from 18 residues. From germline, CDR1 is LNHDA and CDR2 SQIVND (reference sequence). Trimming removed 6 bases from V and 0 bases from J; junction bases left unmatched: 14. CDR3 sequence (DNA): TGTGCCAGTAGAAGTCCCGGGACAGGGTTGGCGGTGAACACTGAAGCTTTCTTT. Translated, it gives CASRSPGTGLAVNTEAFF.

V is TRBV6-5 and J is TRBJ1-6; D is uncertain. The CDR3 is 13 residues long. Germline loops: CDR1 MNHEY, CDR2 SVGAGI. Trimming took 8 bases from V and 9 from J, leaving 14 bases between them. The CDR3 coding sequence is TGTGCCAGCCCATGTCCCCAATCTTCACCCCTCCACTTT. Protein: CASPCPQSSPLHF.

J is TRBJ2-1 and V is TRBV19; D not certain. CDR1 LNHDA and CDR2 SQIVND come from the germline V gene (reference sequence). CDR3 length: 13 residues. V was shortened by 3 bases and J by 6 bases, with 9 bases between the two germline ends. Written as DNA, the CDR3 is TGTGCCAGTAGTATTAATAGTGTCAATGAGCAGTTCTTC. Translation: CASSINSVNEQFF.

This chain joins TRBV7-9 and TRBJ1-4; 7 bases are shared with TRBD1. V was pared by 5 bases and J by 3 bases, with 3 bases of the junction left unmatched. The CDR3 covers 14 residues. The V gene's germline CDR1 is SEHNR and CDR2 FQNEAQ (reference sequence). CDR3 nucleotides: TGTGCCAGCAGCGCACAGGGGCCTAATGAAAAACTGTTTTTT. It encodes CASSAQGPNEKLFF. The whole variable domain, filled in from reference TRBV7-9 and TRBJ1-4, reads DTGVSQNPRHKITKRGQNVTFRCDPISEHNRLYWYRQTLGQGPEFLTYFQNEAQLEKSRLLSDRFSAERPKGSFSTLEIQRTEQGDSAMYLCASSAQGPNEKLFFGSGTQLSVL.

The V gene is TRBV10-1, the J gene TRBJ2-3, with 10 bases aligning to TRBD2. The CDR3 loop spans 16 amino acids. Germline trimming cut 3 bases from V and 2 bases from J; bases unmatched to any gene: 5. Germline loops: CDR1 WNHNN, CDR2 SYGVQD (reference sequence). The CDR3 nucleotides read TGCGCCAGCAGTGACCAACTAGCGGGGTCCACAGATACGCAGTATTTT. Translating gives CASSDQLAGSTDTQYF.

The chain carries TRBV5-4 and TRBJ1-4; a possible D gene is TRBD1 (6 bases). V gave up 4 bases and J gave up 0 bases, with 10 bases separating them. Per the germline V gene, CDR1 is SGHNT and CDR2 is YYREEE (reference sequence). This CDR3 contains 15 residues. The CDR3 reads CASSIQGATNEKLFF. DNA of the CDR3: TGTGCCAGCAGCATACAGGGTGCAACTAATGAAAAACTGTTTTTT.

The chain recombines TRBV5-1 with TRBJ2-3; 9 bases map to TRBD1. The J segment lost 4 bases and the V segment lost 4 bases, leaving 7 bases of the junction unmatched. The CDR3 contains 15 residues. Germline CDR1 is SGHRS and CDR2 is YFSETQ. CDR3: CASSDYRGRPDTQYF. The CDR3 DNA reads as TGCGCCAGCAGCGACTACAGGGGGCGGCCAGATACGCAGTATTTT. Full variable domain (rest looked up from reference TRBV5-1 and TRBJ2-3): KAGVTQTPRYLIKTRGQQVTLSCSPISGHRSVSWYQQTPGQGLQFLFEYFSETQRNKGNFPGRFSGRQFSNSRSEMNVSTLELGDSALYLCASSDYRGRPDTQYFGPGTRLTVL.

The genes are TRBV6-6 and TRBJ2-3; tentative D call: TRBD2 (6 bases). CDR1 and CDR2 (germline): MNHNY, SVGAGI (reference sequence). The CDR3 covers 15 residues. Between the trimmed V and J ends, which lost 2 bases and 3 bases, there was a span of 12 bases. In DNA, the CDR3 is TGTGCCAGCAGTTACCTGACTAGTCGGACAGATACGCAGTATTTT. Translated: CASSYLTSRTDTQYF.

This chain joins TRBV4-1 and TRBJ2-7; 8 nucleotides agree with TRBD1. Losses at the gene ends were 1 base for V and 2 bases for J; bases not matched to a gene: 1. CDR1 and CDR2 (germline): MGHRA, YSYEKL. CDR3 length: 14 amino acids. Written as DNA, the CDR3 is TGCGCCAGCAGCCAAGCCAGGGGGCCCTACGAGCAGTACTTC. Translated, it gives CASSQARGPYEQYF.

Here the CDR3 DNA reads TGTGCCAGCAGCTACGGGTTGGATGAAGCTTTCTTT. It is translated as CASSYGLDEAFF. The chain links TRBV7-8 to TRBJ1-1; D gene uncertain. V was shortened by 4 bases and J by 7 bases, with 10 bases between the two germline ends. The CDR3 extends over 12 amino acids. The germline gives CDR1 SGHVS, CDR2 FQNEAQ.

The chain links TRBV7-9 to TRBJ2-5; 10 bases agree with TRBD2. The CDR3 totals 16 residues. Germline V CDR1 and CDR2: SEHNR, FQNEAQ (reference sequence). The junction had 3 bases not matched to a gene; V was cut back by 1 base and J by 1 base. DNA for the CDR3: TGTGCCAGCAGCTTAGTTAGCGGGGGGACCCAAGAGACCCAGTACTTC. Amino acids: CASSLVSGGTQETQYF.